This record looks at one T cell receptor beta chain sequence and its context. The protocol was immunoSEQ multiplex PCR, while the TCRdb copy is restricted to in-frame clones and leaves out a portion. The sample shows under 850,000 clones, more than 75% of them seen only once. These data belong to a study of shared T cell receptors in the human thymus. Trimming took 4 bases from V and 0 from J, leaving 7 bases between them. The CDR3 is 15 residues long. Germline values: CDR1 SGHNT, CDR2 YENEEA. The same data also contributed to another study, on human thymus T cells. As that study records: The people who donated were healthy Finnish babies having corrective surgery for congenital heart defects. Resections that were taken during corrective heart surgery supplied the thymus tissue. Repertoires from thymus and blood appeared to show biased V and J gene usage. As related research reported, thymic repertoires overlapped highly among unrelated individuals.

Material: thymocytes. J is TRBJ2-6 and V is TRBV11-3; a possible D gene is TRBD1 (6 bases). This TCR derives from a boy under two years old with a congenital heart defect. CDR3 nucleotides: TGTGCCAGCAGCTCAGGGGCCTCTGGGGCCAACGTCCTGACTTTC. Protein sequence: CASSSGASGANVLTF.